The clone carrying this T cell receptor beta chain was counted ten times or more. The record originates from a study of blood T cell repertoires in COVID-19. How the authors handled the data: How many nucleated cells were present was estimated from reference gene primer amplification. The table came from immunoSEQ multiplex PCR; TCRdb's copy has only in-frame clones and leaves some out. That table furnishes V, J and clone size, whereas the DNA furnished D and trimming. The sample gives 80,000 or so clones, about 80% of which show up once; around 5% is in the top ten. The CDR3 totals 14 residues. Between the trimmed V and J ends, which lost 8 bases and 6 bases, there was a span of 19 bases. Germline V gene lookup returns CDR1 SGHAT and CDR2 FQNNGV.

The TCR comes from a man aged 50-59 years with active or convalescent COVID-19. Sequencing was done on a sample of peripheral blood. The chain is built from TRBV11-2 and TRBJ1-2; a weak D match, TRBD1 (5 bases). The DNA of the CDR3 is TGTGCCAGCGCCAGTCAGGGAATTGTTAATGGCTACACCTTC. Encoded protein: CASASQGIVNGYTF.